The clone carrying this TCR beta chain was observed many times. The antigen remains unidentified. One end of the junction does not line up with germline, which may come from a read error. These data come from a study of response to subunit inactivated influenza vaccine. Findings of the study overall: Researchers suggested that each seasonal influenza vaccination recruits few new T cells.

TCRdb recomputed calls from the RT-PCR reads with MiXCR, one row per CDR3 protein. The sample contains 500,000 to 550,000 distinct CDR3 sequences, about 7.2% of which appear only once. CDR3 length: 14 residues. Germline CDR1 is LGHNA and CDR2 is YSLEER. The sample was PBMCs from blood, taken about 24 months after vaccination. The sequence was collected from a man aged 50 to 69 who received an inactivated influenza vaccine. This sequence joins TRBV4-3 and TRBJ2-3, with 7 bases aligning to TRBD1. CDR3 residues: CASSQGGSTDTQYF. The CDR3 DNA follows: TGTGCCAGCAGCCAAGGGGGCTCCACAGATACGCAGTATTTT.